Here is one TCR beta chain with its context. Its antigen is still unknown. Per-nucleotide qualities are absent, and no much larger clonotype sits a single base away. Libraries were prepared through 5' RACE. The sample was run on an Illumina HiSeq 2500. A second PCR of roughly 7 to 11 cycles was performed with a sample-barcoded 5' primer and a J-beta primer mix. A unique molecular identifier was introduced onto each TCR beta cDNA molecule by a template-switch 5' adaptor carrying 12 random nucleotides. Each sample yielded at least 3 million CDR3-containing paired-end reads. All of the RNA was converted into first-strand cDNA using the Mint cDNA synthesis kit, with a TRBC-specific oligonucleotide serving as the primer. After uracil-DNA glycosylase treatment, a first 18-cycle PCR used universal primers M1SS and BC2_uni_R on all cDNA. In the authors' own workflow: For normalization, 1 million high-quality reads, each with a distinct molecular identifier, were randomly selected from each sample. Instead of being binned into consensus sequences, reads with shared molecular identifiers were discarded. CDR3 identification, clonotype clustering and error correction used MiTCR with a Q25 quality threshold and the strictest error-elimination algorithm. A nonparametric unseen species model using Euler transformation provided a lower-bound estimate of total TCR beta diversity. TCRdb applied fastp at Q25 and MiXCR to the public reads, then kept only in-frame beta chains. Every distinct CDR3 protein forms one entry, paired with its most common genes and DNA. The V and J calls, along with clone size, are taken from TCRdb and not from the paper's own processing. The sample includes roughly 700,000 distinct CDR3 sequences, with roughly 25% observed a single time. 9.4% of the sample goes to the ten largest clones.

The sample comes from a study of blood T cells in healthy people across ages (dated by TCRdb to between 2015 and 2017). With regard to the full study: In model experiments, roughly one uniquely barcoded TCR beta cDNA molecule per two T cells was captured by template switching. Age-related changes in TCR beta repertoire diversity were measured in the study by deep sequencing normalized with unique cDNA molecular identifiers. Donors were grouped into four age groups: young (average roughly 15 years), middle-aged (39), aged (over 55) and long-lived (less than 85). For two donors (one aged 18 to 29 and one aged 80 or older), the study analyzed two additional independent replicas of 1 million unique cDNA reads from the same blood draw. The full study reports these points: Because profiling used bulk unsorted PBMCs, naive and antigen-experienced compartments could not be compared conclusively. Observed TCR beta diversity per million T cells fell roughly linearly with age, and a significant reduction was already apparent by age around 40. Compared with the aged group, the long-lived group had more naive CD4+ T cells, fewer expanded clones and increased TCR diversity, a pattern suggesting age selection. The CMV infection status of donors was not known, potentially confounding age-related changes in expanded clonotypes. Estimates of total diversity based on one million sequenced T cells were regarded as lower bounds and as underestimates. There was a strong correlation between observed TCR beta diversity and the percentage of naive T cells measured by flow cytometry.

The roughly 39 donors, aged roughly 6 to 90 years, were systemically healthy Caucasian individuals from Russia. Roughly 9.5 milliliters of peripheral blood were drawn from each donor into EDTA-treated Vacutainer tubes. Ficoll-Paque density-gradient centrifugation was used to isolate PBMCs, with at least 6 million per sample. Total RNA, at least 6 micrograms per sample, was extracted from PBMCs with Trizol reagent. Naive CD45RAhigh/CD27high T cell percentages were measured by flow cytometry on a PBMC aliquot from every donor. Trimming removed 1 base from V and 4 bases from J, leaving 10 bases between the germline ends. The CDR3 contains 15 residues, cysteine and phenylalanine counted. Left in the record is the CDR3 DNA by itself, 45 bases read in frame from the first base. The germline V gene gives CDR1 as SGHVS and CDR2 as FQNEAQ. This sample also appeared in a second study, on T cells of mothers and their children. The second study also describes: The donors were nine systemically healthy Caucasian individuals, made up of three mothers and their six children. cDNA synthesis consumed the entire amount of extracted RNA, loaded at around 1.5 ug RNA in each 15 ul reaction. In the second PCR, the M1S primer added sample barcodes and 2-4 random nucleotides. Each mother yielded over 8.5 million TCR beta CDR3 reads and each child roughly 3.1 million reads. Thymic selection similarly shapes TCR recombination output in related and unrelated pairs, with minor effect from inherited differences. Normalized repertoire overlap was always found to be slightly, but never significantly, higher in related mother-child pairs than in unrelated mother-child pairs. Persistent microchimeric T cell clones were not detected, at a sensitivity of approximately 100 clones per million clonotypes. The study used deep NGS to compare TCR beta repertoires of mothers and children, seeking features distinguishing related mother-child pairs from unrelated individuals. Mothers averaged roughly 40 +/- 4 years of age and children averaged around 10 +/- 4 years. After adapter ligation with NEBNext reagents, the libraries were sequenced on Illumina HiSeq 2000 with 100+100 nt paired-end reads. Mother and child libraries were prepared a month apart and sequenced in separate runs to prevent cross-contamination. Between 500,000 and 2,000,000 distinct TCR beta clonotypes were identified per donor. Naive TCR beta clonotypes were estimated from low-frequency clonotypes matched to each donor's FACS-determined naive share, without sorting.

Sequenced material: blood. The rearrangement joined TRBV7-8 to TRBJ1-4, with the D gene too uncertain to name. The receptor comes from a boy under 18 in good health. The nucleotides read TGTGCCAGCAGCTTAGTAGATTCCAATAATGAAAAACTGTTTTTT. It translates as CASSLVDSNNEKLFF.